The 14 T cell receptor beta chains in this list originate from one sample, sequenced in a study of identical twins. TCRdb ran MiXCR on the 5' RACE reads and lists one entry per CDR3 protein. The sample holds hundreds of thousands of distinct CDR3 sequences; 20% to 25% are singletons and the top ten take about 2.9%. The same specimen was also included in a second study, on T cells expressing NK-cell markers.

Input material: CD4+ T cells sorted from blood. The source is a woman under 30 in good health.

This sequence joins TRBV7-9 and TRBJ2-7; 10 bases agree with TRBD2. This CDR3 spans 15 amino acids. Germline assignment: CDR1 SEHNR and CDR2 FQNEAQ (reference sequence). V lost 0 bases, J lost 5 bases, and 4 bases stayed unmatched. CDR3 bases: TGTGCCAGCAGCTTAGCGCTCACTAGCGGGGACGAGCAGTACTTC. Translating gives CASSLALTSGDEQYF.

In its sample, this clonotype was seen a few times. The genes are TRBV4-3 and TRBJ1-2; D unresolved. The CDR3 contains 13 residues. V dropped 4 bases and J dropped 6 bases, with 12 bases sitting between them. From germline, CDR1 is LGHNA and CDR2 YSLEER. CDR3 DNA: TGCGCCAGCAGCCGGGCAGGAATGGATGGCTACACCTTC. This encodes CASSRAGMDGYTF.

The sample holds a few counts of this clonotype. CDR3 amino acids: CASSLLWGRLAGANVLTF. As DNA, the CDR3 is TGTGCCAGCAGCTTATTGTGGGGCCGACTAGCTGGGGCCAACGTCCTGACTTTC. The chain employs TRBV11-2 and TRBJ2-6; perhaps TRBD2 as D (6 bases). The ends were cut back, 2 bases at V and 2 bases at J, with 16 bases in the middle. Per germline, CDR1 SGHAT and CDR2 FQNNGV. This CDR3 region has 18 residues.

The chain couples TRBV2 to TRBJ1-5; D is possibly TRBD1 (6 bases). V lost 6 bases and J lost 4, with 13 bases in between. The CDR3 covers 14 residues. Germline lookup yields CDR1 SNHLY and CDR2 FYNNEI. Here the CDR3 DNA reads TGTGCCAGCAGCAAGACAGGACGAAATCAGCCCCAGCATTTT. Translation: CASSKTGRNQPQHF.

The sample holds a few counts of this clonotype. V usage is TRBV5-3 and J usage is TRBJ2-1, with D tentatively TRBD1 (6 bases). TRBV5-3 is assigned to the ORF class and has an uncertain function. The CDR3 is made up of 14 amino acids. Trimming shortened V by 4 bases and J by 4 bases, and 12 bases separated the two germline ends. The CDR3 region has the DNA TGTGCCAGAAGCCCAGGGGCCTCGTACAATGAGCAGTTCTTC. Protein sequence: CARSPGASYNEQFF.

The chain has TRBV5-1 and TRBJ2-5; possibly TRBD1 for D (6 bases). The CDR3 consists of 16 residues. V shed 5 bases and J shed 2 bases, with 19 bases lying between them. Per the germline V gene, CDR1 is SGHRS and CDR2 is YFSETQ. Written as DNA, the CDR3 is TGCGCCAGCAGAGGGGGTGCCGACGGGGAACAAGAGACCCAGTACTTC. Residues: CASRGGADGEQETQYF.

V is TRBV20-1 and J is TRBJ2-5, with unresolved D. This CDR3 spans 13 amino acids. Germline CDR1 and CDR2: DFQATT and SNEGSKA (reference sequence). Trimming stripped 6 bases from V and 7 bases from J, with 18 bases between. DNA for the CDR3: TGCAGTGCGCCGCTCGAAGGAGTTGGGACCCAGTACTTC. It specifies CSAPLEGVGTQYF.

This clonotype was seen more than once but under ten times. V is TRBV6-1 and J is TRBJ2-7; 11 bases are a match to TRBD2. The CDR3 is made up of 15 amino acids. Germline values: CDR1 MNHNS, CDR2 SASEGT. V shed 6 bases, J shed 3 bases, and the junction held 7 bases outside the gene matches. CDR3 DNA sequence: TGTGCCAGCAGCAGCCCCGGGACTAGCGGCTACGAGCAGTACTTC. Protein sequence: CASSSPGTSGYEQYF.

CDR3 DNA: TGTGCCAGCAGGCCGGGACTCAGCTTTAGGCGCACAGATACGCAGTATTTT. As protein: CASRPGLSFRRTDTQYF. The V call is TRBV12-3 or TRBV12-4, the J call TRBJ2-3, with TRBD2 as a possible D gene (6 bases). The CDR3 has 17 amino acids. The V end was cut by 6 bases, the J end by 1 base, with 20 bases between.

This clonotype was seen more than once but under ten times. This sequence joins TRBV11-2 and TRBJ2-7, with D unclear. CDR1 and CDR2 (germline): SGHAT, FQNNGV. V lost 1 base to trimming and J lost 1 base, with 8 bases between them. This CDR3 region has 14 residues. The CDR3 loop reads CASSLARTSYEQYF. CDR3 in DNA: TGTGCCAGCAGCTTAGCGCGTACGTCCTACGAGCAGTACTTC.

V usage is TRBV4-2 and J usage is TRBJ2-5; TRBD2 matches 11 bases. V lost 8 bases to trimming and J lost 5 bases; unmatched junction nucleotides: 13. Per germline, CDR1 LGHNA and CDR2 YNFKEQ. This CDR3 region has 16 residues. The CDR3 protein is CASGTGRLAGMETQYF. The CDR3 DNA follows: TGTGCCAGCGGTACTGGTCGACTAGCGGGGATGGAGACCCAGTACTTC.

In its sample, this clonotype was seen once. The gene calls are TRBV20-1 and TRBJ2-1; 9 bases are shared with TRBD2. This CDR3 contains 17 residues. Per the germline V gene, CDR1 is DFQATT and CDR2 is SNEGSKA (reference sequence). V dropped 0 bases and J dropped 4; count of bases not matched to a gene: 10. The CDR3 DNA is TGCAGTGCTAGAGATCCGGCGCGGGGGGGGGTATACAATGAGCAGTTCTTC. As protein: CSARDPARGGVYNEQFF.

The chain carries TRBV2 and TRBJ2-1, with a weak D call TRBD2 (6 bases). CDR1 is SNHLY, CDR2 FYNNEI, per germline. V lost 6 bases and J lost 4, with 16 bases in between. The length of the CDR3 is 15 residues. For the CDR3, the DNA is TGTGCCAGCAGCGCAGAGGGACGGGGGTACAATGAGCAGTTCTTC. Residues: CASSAEGRGYNEQFF.

This clonotype has more than one count but fewer than ten. The J gene is TRBJ2-1, the V gene TRBV5-6; weak D call: TRBD1 (6 bases). Germline CDR1 and CDR2: SGHDT and YYEEEE. CDR3 length: 14 amino acids. V was cut by 0 bases and J by 4 bases, with 8 bases left in between. The CDR3: CASSLVGQYNEQFF. The CDR3 nucleotides are TGTGCCAGCAGCTTGGTGGGACAATACAATGAGCAGTTCTTC.